This TCR beta chain was identified in a study of blood T cells in healthy people across ages. About the research overall: For every two T cells, template switching captured about one barcoded beta molecule. Study-wide results and caveats: Measured against age, TCR beta diversity per million T cells decreased in a roughly linear manner.

The CDR3 has 16 amino acids. The V end lost 2 bases, the J end lost 3 bases, and 17 bases lay between the germline ends. CDR1 and CDR2 from the germline V gene are DFQATT and SNEGSKA (reference sequence). The use of a sample-barcoded 5' primer and a J-beta primer mix characterized a second PCR of 7 to 11 cycles. TCRdb independently ran MiXCR on the 5' RACE reads; one entry per CDR3 protein. The sample lists about 640,000 distinct CDR3 sequences, approximately 59% occurring once. About this clonotype itself: Its antigen is undetermined.

The chain joins TRBV20-1 to TRBJ1-5; tentatively, D is TRBD1 (6 bases). The clonotype was recovered from a man aged 55 to 70 in good health. Sequenced sample: blood. CDR3 sequence: CSARPTRGPLNQPQHF. The CDR3 DNA follows: TGCAGTGCTAGACCAACGCGGGGGCCCCTCAATCAGCCCCAGCATTTT.